The entry below gives a single TCR beta chain sequence along with its context. What it binds is not known. This sample was taken from a study of T cells in Graves' hyperthyroidism and ophthalmopathy. Study-level results: The model made its ophthalmopathy prediction, and onset followed a median approximately 6.5 months later.

RNA transcripts gave rise to amplified TCR beta CDR3 regions. An initial round of RT-PCR targeting the TCR CDR3 relied on the HTBI primer set. TCRdb independently ran MiXCR on the multiplex PCR reads; one entry per CDR3 protein. Found here are 250,000 to 300,000 distinct CDR3 sequences, roughly 14% of them singletons; the top ten hold approximately 8.6%. The patients, who ranged from 18 to 65 in age, presented with newly diagnosed hyperthyroidism lasting under 2 months. Thyroid ultrasound, orbital computed tomography, clinical symptoms, and serum thyroxine and TRAb underpinned diagnoses. Germline-derived CDR1 and CDR2 are SGDLS and YYNGEE. This CDR3 contains 14 residues. Trimming pared 1 base from V and 6 bases from J, leaving 10 bases between.

V gene TRBV9 combines with J gene TRBJ1-4; TRBD1 might be the D (6 bases). Sequences were obtained from blood. This receptor was taken from a woman in her twenties or thirties with Graves' hyperthyroidism that later progressed to Graves' ophthalmopathy. CDR3 in amino acids: CASSVTGNDEKLFF. The CDR3 bases are TGTGCCAGCAGCGTAACAGGGAACGATGAAAAACTGTTTTTT.